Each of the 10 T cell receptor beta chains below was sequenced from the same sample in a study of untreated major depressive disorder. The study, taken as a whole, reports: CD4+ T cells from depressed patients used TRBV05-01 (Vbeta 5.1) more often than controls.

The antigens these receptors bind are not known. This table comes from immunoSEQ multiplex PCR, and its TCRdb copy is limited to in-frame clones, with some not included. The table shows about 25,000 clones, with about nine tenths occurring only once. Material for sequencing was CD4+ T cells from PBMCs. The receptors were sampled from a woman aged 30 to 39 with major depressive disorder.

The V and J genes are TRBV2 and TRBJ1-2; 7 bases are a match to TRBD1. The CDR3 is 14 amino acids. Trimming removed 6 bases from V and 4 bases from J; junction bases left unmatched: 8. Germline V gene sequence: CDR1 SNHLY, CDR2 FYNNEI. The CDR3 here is CASRGGDSLYGYTF. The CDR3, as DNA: TGTGCCAGCAGGGGGGGGGACAGTCTCTATGGCTACACCTTC.

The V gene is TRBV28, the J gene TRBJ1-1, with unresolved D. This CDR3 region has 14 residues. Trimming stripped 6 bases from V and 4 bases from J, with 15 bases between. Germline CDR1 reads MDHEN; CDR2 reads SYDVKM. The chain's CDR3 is CASRGDEFGTEAFF. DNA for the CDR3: TGTGCCAGCAGGGGTGACGAGTTCGGCACTGAAGCTTTCTTT.

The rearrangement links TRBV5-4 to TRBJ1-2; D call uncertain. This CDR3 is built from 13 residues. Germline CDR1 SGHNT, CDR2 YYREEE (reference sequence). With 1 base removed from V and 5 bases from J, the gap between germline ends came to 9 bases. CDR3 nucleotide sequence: TGTGCCAGCAGCTTGAACTCGGCTTATGGCTACACCTTC. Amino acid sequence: CASSLNSAYGYTF.

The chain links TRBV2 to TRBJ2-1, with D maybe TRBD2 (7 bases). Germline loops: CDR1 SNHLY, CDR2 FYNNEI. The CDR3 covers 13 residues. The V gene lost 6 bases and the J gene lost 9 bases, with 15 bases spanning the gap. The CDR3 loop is CASRKEGGGEQFF. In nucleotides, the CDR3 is TGTGCCAGCAGGAAAGAGGGGGGGGGTGAGCAGTTCTTC.

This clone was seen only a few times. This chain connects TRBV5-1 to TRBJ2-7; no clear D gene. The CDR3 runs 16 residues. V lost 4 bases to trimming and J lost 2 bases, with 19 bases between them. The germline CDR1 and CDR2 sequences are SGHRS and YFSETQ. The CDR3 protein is CASSPGTLGSPYEQYF. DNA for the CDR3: TGCGCCAGCAGCCCTGGTACGTTAGGGTCCCCCTACGAGCAGTACTTC.

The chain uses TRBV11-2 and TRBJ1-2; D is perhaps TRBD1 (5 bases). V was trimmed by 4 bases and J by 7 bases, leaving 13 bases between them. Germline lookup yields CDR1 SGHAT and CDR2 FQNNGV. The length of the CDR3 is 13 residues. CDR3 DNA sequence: TGTGCCAGCAGCTCGACTCAGGGAATTGGCTACACCTTC. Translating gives CASSSTQGIGYTF.

The DNA of the CDR3 is TGCGCCAGCAGCCAGCGACAGGGTGGGGAGACCCAGTACTTC. This sequence encodes CASSQRQGGETQYF. The J gene is TRBJ2-5, the V gene TRBV4-3, with 7 bases identical to TRBD1. The CDR3 covers 14 residues. The V and J ends lost 3 bases and 5 bases, in that order; junction bases with no gene match: 6. Germline V gene sequence: CDR1 LGHNA, CDR2 YSLEER.

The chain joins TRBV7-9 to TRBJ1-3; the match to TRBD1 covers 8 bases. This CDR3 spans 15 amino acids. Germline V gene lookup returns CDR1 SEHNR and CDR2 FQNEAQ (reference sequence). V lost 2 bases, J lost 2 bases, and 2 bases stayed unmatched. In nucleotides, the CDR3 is TGTGCCAGCAGCTTACAGGGGGCGGCTGGAAACACCATATATTTT. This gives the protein CASSLQGAAGNTIYF.

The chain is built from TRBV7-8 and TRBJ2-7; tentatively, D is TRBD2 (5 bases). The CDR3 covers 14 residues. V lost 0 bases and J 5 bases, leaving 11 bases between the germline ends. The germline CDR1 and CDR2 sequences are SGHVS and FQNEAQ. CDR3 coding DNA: TGTGCCAGCAGCTTAGCGCCGGGGTACCACGAGCAGTACTTC. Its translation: CASSLAPGYHEQYF.

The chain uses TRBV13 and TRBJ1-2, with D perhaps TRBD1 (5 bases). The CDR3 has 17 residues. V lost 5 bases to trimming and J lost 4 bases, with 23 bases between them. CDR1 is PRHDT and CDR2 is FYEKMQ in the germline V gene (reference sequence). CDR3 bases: TGTGCCAGCAGCGTATACGCCTCCGGGGCAGACTCCTATGGCTACACCTTC. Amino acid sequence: CASSVYASGADSYGYTF. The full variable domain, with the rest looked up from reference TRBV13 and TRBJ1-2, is AAGVIQSPRHLIKEKRETATLKCYPIPRHDTVYWYQQGPGQDPQFLISFYEKMQSDKGSIPDRFSAQQFSDYHSELNMSSLELGDSALYFCASSVYASGADSYGYTFGSGTRLTVV.